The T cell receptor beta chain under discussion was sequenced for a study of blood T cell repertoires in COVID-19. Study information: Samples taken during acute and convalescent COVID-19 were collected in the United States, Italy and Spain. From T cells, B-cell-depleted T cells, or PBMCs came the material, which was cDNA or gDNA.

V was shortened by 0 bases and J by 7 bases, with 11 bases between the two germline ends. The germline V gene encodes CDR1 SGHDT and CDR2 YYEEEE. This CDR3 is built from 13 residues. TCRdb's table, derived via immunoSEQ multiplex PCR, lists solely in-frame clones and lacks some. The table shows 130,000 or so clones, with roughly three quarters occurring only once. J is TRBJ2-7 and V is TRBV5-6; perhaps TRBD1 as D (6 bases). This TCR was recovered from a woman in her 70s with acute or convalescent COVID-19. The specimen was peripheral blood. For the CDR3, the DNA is TGTGCCAGCAGCTTGGACAGGGTGGAAGAGCAGTACTTC. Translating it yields CASSLDRVEEQYF.